Listed below are T cell receptor beta chains from one sample, sequenced in a study of technical replicates of blood from several donors. Some clones are missing from TCRdb's copy, which holds only in-frame ones; the method was immunoSEQ multiplex PCR. The sample consists of some 94,000 clones, about 95% of them appearing once. The specimen sequenced was T cells isolated from PBMCs. Every receptor here comes from a human donor in good health. The CDR3 runs from the conserved cysteine through the conserved F or W. Each record gives: V gene, clone size, J gene, D gene, CDR3 DNA, CDR3 protein. D genes are given only for firm matches. Rows may omit the clone size; those that give it use once, few, many or a size class.

TRBV21-1,-,TRBJ1-1,-,TGTGCCAGCAGCCCACACGAGGAACGTTCAAACACTGAAGCTTTCTTT,CASSPHEERSNTEAFF
TRBV28,-,TRBJ2-7,TRBD2,TGTGCCAGCAGCTTTCTAGCGGGGACTACCTACGAGCAGTACTTC,CASSFLAGTTYEQYF
TRBV5-4,-,TRBJ2-5,TRBD1,TGTGCCAGCAGCTTGGCTGAGGGGGCAGAGACCCAGTACTTC,CASSLAEGAETQYF
TRBV27,-,TRBJ1-6,-,TGTGCCAGCAGTTCCCCACAGACAGGTCTAACCCTCCACTTT,CASSSPQTGLTLHF
TRBV6-5,-,TRBJ2-6,-,TGTGCCAGCAGTTACGAAGGCGGCTCTGGGGCCAACGTCCTGACTTTC,CASSYEGGSGANVLTF
TRBV27,-,TRBJ2-7,TRBD1,TGTGCCAGCATGAAGGGGGCTACGTACGAGCAGTACTTC,CASMKGATYEQYF
TRBV6-5,-,TRBJ2-7,-,TGTGCCAGCAAAAACCCGGGCAGGGGCTCCTACGAGCAGTACTTC,CASKNPGRGSYEQYF
TRBV7-8,-,TRBJ2-3,TRBD2,TGTGCCAGCAGCTTGGCGCGGGAGATAGATACGCAGTATTTT,CASSLAREIDTQYF
TRBV15,once,TRBJ2-1,TRBD2,TGTGCCACCAGCAGAGGGGGGGGGAACACGAATGAGCAGTTCTTC,CATSRGGGNTNEQFF
TRBV14,-,TRBJ1-2,-,TGTGCCAGCAGCCAGCGGGCTAACTATGGCTACACCTTC,CASSQRANYGYTF
TRBV4-1,-,TRBJ2-1,TRBD2,TGCGCCAGCAGCCAGGTTAGCGGGAGCTTTAACAATGAGCAGTTCTTC,CASSQVSGSFNNEQFF
TRBV5-8,-,TRBJ2-7,-,TGTGCCAGCAGCGATTGGGACACCGACTACGAGCAGTACTTC,CASSDWDTDYEQYF
TRBV28,-,TRBJ2-3,-,TGTGCCAGCACCAGAATAGCGGAACGCACAGATACGCAGTATTTT,CASTRIAERTDTQYF
TRBV11-2,once,TRBJ1-2,-,TGTGCCAGCAGCTTAGCTTCTTCAGGGAACTATGGCTACACCTTC,CASSLASSGNYGYTF
TRBV28,-,TRBJ1-5,TRBD1,TGTGCCAGCACAATCACAGGGGGCGCTCAGCCCCAGCATTTT,CASTITGGAQPQHF
TRBV9,-,TRBJ2-7,-,TGTGCCAGCAGCGTAGGGGGGGAAGGCGAGCAGTACTTC,CASSVGGEGEQYF
TRBV27,-,TRBJ1-1,-,TGTGCCAGCAGTTTGGGAGATGAAGCTTTCTTT,CASSLGDEAFF
TRBV27,-,TRBJ2-1,TRBD2,TGTGCCAGCAGTCCCCTACCGACTAGCGGGAGCGTAATTGGTTACAATGAGCAGTTCTTC,CASSPLPTSGSVIGYNEQFF
TRBV4-1,-,TRBJ1-3,TRBD1,TGCGCCAGCAGCTTTACAGGGGTAGACACCATATATTTT,CASSFTGVDTIYF
TRBV9,-,TRBJ2-2,-,TGTGCCAGCAGCCCCACAGGGACCGGGGAGCTGTTTTTT,CASSPTGTGELFF
TRBV6-5,-,TRBJ2-1,TRBD1,TGTGCCAGCAGTTACGTGGGACAGGGTAAACACGAGCAGTTCTTC,CASSYVGQGKHEQFF
TRBV27,-,TRBJ2-1,-,TGTGCCAGCAGTTTATCTAGTCCCACCTACAATGAGCAGTTCTTC,CASSLSSPTYNEQFF
TRBV19,few,TRBJ2-7,TRBD1,TGTGCCAGTAGTATAGATAGGCAGGGGGTCAACGAGCAGTACTTC,CASSIDRQGVNEQYF
TRBV29-1,-,TRBJ1-1,-,TGCAGCGTTGTTTCTCCGGTATTGAACACTGAAGCTTTCTTT,CSVVSPVLNTEAFF
TRBV10-1,-,TRBJ2-7,TRBD1,TGCGCCATCGTGACAGGGTTCGGGGCCGAGCAGTACTTC,CAIVTGFGAEQYF
TRBV7-9,-,TRBJ2-1,-,TGTGCCAGCAGCCACAGGGTAGTTAAAAACAATGAGCAGTTCTTC,CASSHRVVKNNEQFF
TRBV29-1,-,TRBJ2-1,-,TGCAGTACCCGGCGGGGCAATGGTATAGATGAGCAGTTCTTC,CSTRRGNGIDEQFF
TRBV18,medium-sized,TRBJ2-7,-,TGTGCCAGCTCACCAAGCCTATTTGACAGGAGTCCCTACGAGCAGTACTTC,CASSPSLFDRSPYEQYF
TRBV7-2,-,TRBJ2-5,TRBD2,TGTGCCAGCAGCTTAGCGCGGGGACTAGCGGGCCAAGAGACCCAGTACTTC,CASSLARGLAGQETQYF
TRBV9,-,TRBJ1-1,-,TGTGCCAGCAGCGGGGGGGTTCGGAACACTGAAGCTTTCTTT,CASSGGVRNTEAFF
TRBV7-9,-,TRBJ2-3,TRBD1,TGTGCCAGCAGCATACACATCGACAGGGCCACAGATACGCAGTATTTT,CASSIHIDRATDTQYF
TRBV13,-,TRBJ1-4,-,TGTGCCAGCAGCTTATTTGGGGCGGGAAATGAAAAACTGTTTTTT,CASSLFGAGNEKLFF
TRBV5-4,-,TRBJ2-1,TRBD2,TGTGCCAGCAGCTCGACCAAAAAGCGGGAGACGGTATACAATGAGCAGTTCTTC,CASSSTKKRETVYNEQFF
TRBV11-3,-,TRBJ2-7,TRBD2,TGTGCCAGCAGCTTATATGGACTAGCGGGTCTGTACTACGAGCAGTACTTC,CASSLYGLAGLYYEQYF
TRBV25-1,once,TRBJ2-1,TRBD1,TGTGCCAGCAGTGGGAACCGGGACAGGGGAAACAATGAGCAGTTCTTC,CASSGNRDRGNNEQFF
TRBV7-6,-,TRBJ1-2,TRBD1,TGTGCCAGCAGCTTAGCGGGACAGACCTATGGCTACACCTTC,CASSLAGQTYGYTF
TRBV11-3,-,TRBJ1-1,-,TGTGCCAGCAGCTTAGCCGGACAGCCGAGGGCTGAAGCTTTCTTT,CASSLAGQPRAEAFF
TRBV25-1,-,TRBJ2-1,TRBD1,TGTGCCAGCAGTGCGCACGGGACAGGGTGGTATGAAGTCTTC,CASSAHGTGWYEVF
TRBV9,-,TRBJ2-7,-,TGTGCCAGCAGCGTAGGACAGTACCCCTACGAGCAGTACTTC,CASSVGQYPYEQYF
TRBV6-6,-,TRBJ2-3,TRBD2,TGTGCCAGCAGCCACGGGGGGACTCATTCGACAGATACGCAGTATTTT,CASSHGGTHSTDTQYF
TRBV6-5,-,TRBJ2-5,-,TGTGCCAGCAGTTACTACAGACAAGAGACCCAGTACTTC,CASSYYRQETQYF
TRBV5-6,-,TRBJ2-3,-,TGTGCCAGCAGCTTGGCGAGGATCCCAGATACGCAGTATTTT,CASSLARIPDTQYF
TRBV27,-,TRBJ1-4,TRBD1,TGTGCCAGCAGTGAAGGGGGCATTGAAAAACTGTTTTTT,CASSEGGIEKLFF
TRBV10-3,-,TRBJ2-3,-,TGTGCCATCAGTGAGGTACCCCGAGGCACAGATACGCAGTATTTT,CAISEVPRGTDTQYF
TRBV6-5,-,TRBJ1-1,-,TGTGCCAGCACCTTACAACAGTCGGGGGGCGCTGAAGCTTTCTTT,CASTLQQSGGAEAFF
TRBV2,-,TRBJ1-2,-,TGTGCCAGCAGTGACGGGGATGGCTACACCTTC,CASSDGDGYTF
TRBV7-3,-,TRBJ2-1,TRBD2,TGTGCCAGCAGTCGCGGACTAGCGGGAGGTAATGAGCAGTTCTTC,CASSRGLAGGNEQFF
TRBV19,-,TRBJ1-1,TRBD1,TGTGCCAGTACAACAGGGGGGTTCGGTGAAGCTTTCTTT,CASTTGGFGEAFF
TRBV27,-,TRBJ2-1,TRBD2,TGTGCCAGCAGTCACCCAGCGGGAGGGGAATACAATGAGCAGTTCTTC,CASSHPAGGEYNEQFF
TRBV6-1,-,TRBJ2-1,-,TGTGCCAGCTTTACGGTAACCTACAATGAGCAGTTCTTC,CASFTVTYNEQFF
TRBV5-1,-,TRBJ2-2,-,TGCGCCAGCAGCTTGGGACAGAACACCGGGGAGCTGTTTTTT,CASSLGQNTGELFF
TRBV28,-,TRBJ1-2,TRBD1,TGTGCCAGCAGCCGAGGGACAGTAAACGGCTACACCTTC,CASSRGTVNGYTF